The 24 T cell receptor beta chains in this list originate from one sample, sequenced in a study of T cells in Graves' hyperthyroidism and ophthalmopathy. TCR beta CDR3 regions were amplified from RNA. The HTBI primer set drove a first-round RT-PCR of the TCR CDR3. Via MiXCR, TCRdb re-called the multiplex PCR reads, giving one row per CDR3 protein. The sample records roughly 510,000 distinct CDR3 sequences, less than 25% being singletons. Sequences were obtained from blood. The receptors come from a man aged 18 to 35 with Graves' hyperthyroidism.

The sample holds many counts of this clonotype. This rearrangement joins TRBV24-1 to TRBJ2-2; 8 positions agree with TRBD1. The germline V gene encodes CDR1 KGHDR and CDR2 SFDVKD. The CDR3 has 16 residues. V lost 4 bases to trimming and J lost 2 bases; unmatched junction nucleotides: 5. CDR3 sequence: CATSDTTGVNTGELFF. In DNA form, the CDR3 reads TGTGCCACCAGTGACACGACAGGGGTCAACACCGGGGAGCTGTTTTTT.

Many counts were recorded for this clonotype. CDR3 protein: CASSPVLGQGIHEQYF. For the CDR3, the DNA is TGTGCCAGCAGCCCGGTGTTGGGACAGGGAATACACGAGCAGTACTTC. The chain couples TRBV11-1 to TRBJ2-7; 9 bases line up with TRBD1. Germline lookup yields CDR1 SGHAT and CDR2 FQDESV (reference sequence). J lost 5 bases, V lost 5 bases, and 13 bases had no gene match. CDR3 length: 16 residues.

The table lists this clonotype with a few counts. V usage is TRBV4-1 and J usage is TRBJ1-5; a possible D gene is TRBD1 (6 bases). With 0 bases removed from V and 10 bases from J, the gap between germline ends came to 19 bases. From germline, CDR1 is MGHRA and CDR2 YSYEKL. The CDR3 sequence is 16 residues long. The DNA of the CDR3 is TGCGCCAGCAGCCAAGAGTGGGGGCCAACCGGGAAACCCCAGCATTTT. Its protein product is CASSQEWGPTGKPQHF.

This clonotype was seen at least ten times. The chain links TRBV6-2 or TRBV6-3 to TRBJ2-2, with TRBD1 identical over 7 bases. Germline assignment: CDR1 MNHEY and CDR2 SVGEGT. Trimming took 5 bases from V and 5 from J; bases not matched to a gene: 2. The CDR3 runs 13 residues. CDR3 loop: CASSDRVTGELFF. CDR3 nucleotides: TGTGCCAGCAGTGACAGGGTGACCGGGGAGCTGTTTTTT.

This clonotype was counted at least ten times. The chain combines TRBV28 with TRBJ1-5; 10 nucleotides align to TRBD1. The CDR3 loop spans 15 amino acids. The V gene's germline CDR1 is MDHEN and CDR2 SYDVKM. Unmatched junction bases numbered 5, after V lost 2 bases and J lost 7 bases. The CDR3 spells CASSLRGQGRQPQHF. The CDR3 DNA follows: TGTGCCAGCAGTTTACGGGGACAGGGGCGGCAGCCCCAGCATTTT.

This clonotype occurred a few times. CDR3 nucleotides: TGCGCCAGCAGTGACCATAGGGATCCTTACGAGCAGTACTTC. Its translation: CASSDHRDPYEQYF. The chain joins TRBV10-1 to TRBJ2-7; unclear D gene. The CDR3 consists of 14 residues. Germline-derived CDR1 and CDR2 are WNHNN and SYGVQD (reference sequence). The germline V and J ends were trimmed by 3 bases and 4 bases, with 13 bases remaining between them.

This clonotype was picked up many times. This rearrangement joins TRBV9 to TRBJ1-1; D is perhaps TRBD1 (5 bases). This CDR3 region has 16 residues. V was shortened by 0 bases and J by 8 bases, with 20 bases between the two germline ends. Per the germline V gene, CDR1 is SGDLS and CDR2 is YYNGEE. CDR3 region: CASSVEGGGLQDEAFF. CDR3 nucleotides: TGTGCCAGCAGCGTAGAGGGTGGAGGGCTACAGGACGAAGCTTTCTTT.

This clonotype appeared many times. This chain joins TRBV20-1 and TRBJ1-1; D gene uncertain. V lost 1 base and J 3 bases, leaving 18 bases between the germline ends. The V gene's germline CDR1 is DFQATT and CDR2 SNEGSKA (reference sequence). The CDR3 has 16 residues. The CDR3 bases are TGCAGTGCTAGAGTACCGGGCCGGGGATGGGACACTGAAGCTTTCTTT. Translating gives CSARVPGRGWDTEAFF.

This clonotype was counted ten times or more. The chain uses TRBV6-1 and TRBJ2-7; the match to TRBD1 covers 8 bases. Germline V gene data show CDR1 as MNHNS and CDR2 as SASEGT. The CDR3 runs 15 residues. Trimming took 6 bases from V and 3 from J; bases not matched to a gene: 10. The CDR3 DNA is TGTGCCAGCAGCGAGGGGACAGGAGGCTACTACGAGCAGTACTTC. It encodes CASSEGTGGYYEQYF.

This clonotype was detected many times. This chain joins TRBV2 and TRBJ1-1; D might be TRBD1 (5 bases). The V end was cut by 3 bases, the J end by 11 bases, with 10 bases between. The germline gives CDR1 SNHLY, CDR2 FYNNEI. The CDR3 has 11 residues. CDR3 region: CASSETADAFF. CDR3 DNA sequence: TGTGCCAGCAGTGAGACAGCGGACGCTTTCTTT.

The table lists this clonotype with many counts. The rearrangement links TRBV6-5 to TRBJ2-7; D is possibly TRBD2 (5 bases). Germline V gives CDR1 MNHEY, CDR2 SVGAGI. Deletions cut 3 bases from V and 6 bases from J, with 21 bases between. The CDR3 totals 16 residues. The CDR3 here is CASSYTSGLLRGEQYF. CDR3 DNA: TGTGCCAGCAGTTATACTTCGGGCCTCCTACGGGGCGAGCAGTACTTC.

At least ten counts were recorded for this clonotype. This rearrangement joins TRBV28 to TRBJ1-2, with 7 bases lining up with TRBD1. CDR3 length: 14 amino acids. V gave up 3 bases and J gave up 4 bases; unmatched junction bases: 5. Germline V gene data show CDR1 as MDHEN and CDR2 as SYDVKM. CDR3 sequence: CASSFRTGVYGYTF. CDR3 DNA: TGTGCCAGCAGTTTTAGGACAGGAGTCTATGGCTACACCTTC.

This clonotype occurred many times. The chain's CDR3 is CATLQGNEQYF. CDR3 nucleotides: TGTGCCACCCTCCAGGGTAACGAGCAGTACTTC. This rearrangement joins TRBV6-5 to TRBJ2-7; D possibly corresponds to TRBD1 (5 bases). The germline CDR1 and CDR2 sequences are MNHEY and SVGAGI. The CDR3 runs to 11 residues. Between the trimmed V and J ends, which lost 10 bases and 5 bases, there was a span of 12 bases.

This clonotype showed up many times. V gene TRBV19 combines with J gene TRBJ2-5; tentative D call: TRBD2 (5 bases). Deletions cut 7 bases from V and 5 bases from J, with 14 bases between. The germline V gene encodes CDR1 LNHDA and CDR2 SQIVND (reference sequence). CDR3 length: 13 amino acids. This chain's CDR3 is CASMDLGGETQYF. CDR3 coding DNA: TGTGCCAGTATGGATCTAGGCGGGGAGACCCAGTACTTC. The full variable domain, its missing parts supplied by reference TRBV19 and TRBJ2-5, is DGGITQSPKYLFRKEGQNVTLSCEQNLNHDAMYWYRQDPGQGLRLIYYSQIVNDFQKGDIAEGYSVSREKKESFPLTVTSAQKNPTAFYLCASMDLGGETQYFGPGTRLLVL.

The rearrangement joins TRBV6-1 to TRBJ2-2, with 7 positions matching TRBD1. This CDR3 region has 15 residues. CDR1 is MNHNS and CDR2 is SASEGT in the germline V gene. With V trimmed by 6 bases and J by 5 bases, 9 bases remained unmatched. CDR3 protein: CASRKGGARTGELFF. Here the CDR3 DNA reads TGTGCCAGCAGGAAAGGGGGCGCCAGGACCGGGGAGCTGTTTTTT.

This clonotype was observed at least ten times. The J gene is TRBJ2-5, the V gene TRBV12-3 or TRBV12-4; D may be TRBD1 (6 bases). Trimming cost V 2 bases and J 6 bases, with 13 bases left between them. The CDR3 sequence is 14 residues long. The CDR3 nucleotides read TGTGCCAGCAGTTTAACCGCAGGGGTAAAGACCCAGTACTTC. Amino acids: CASSLTAGVKTQYF.

This clonotype was seen many times. The rearrangement links TRBV6-1 to TRBJ1-5; D unresolved. V shed 0 bases and J shed 6 bases, with 21 bases lying between them. The CDR3 covers 18 residues. Per the germline V gene, CDR1 is MNHNS and CDR2 is SASEGT. This CDR3 reads CASSEALERERWVQPQHF. DNA for the CDR3: TGTGCCAGCAGTGAAGCGCTCGAGCGGGAGAGGTGGGTTCAGCCCCAGCATTTT.

This clonotype was recorded at least ten times. Here the CDR3 reads CASSLSGRTAYGYTF. CDR3 nucleotides: TGTGCCAGCAGTCTCTCGGGGCGGACAGCCTATGGCTACACCTTC. This chain joins TRBV12-3 or TRBV12-4 and TRBJ1-2, with D perhaps TRBD1 (6 bases). The germline V and J ends were trimmed by 5 bases and 4 bases, with 17 bases remaining between them. The CDR3 covers 15 residues.

The rearrangement joins TRBV28 to TRBJ1-1, with 9 bases fitting TRBD1. The CDR3 has 15 amino acids. With V trimmed by 8 bases and J by 1 base, 8 bases remained unmatched. Per the germline V gene, CDR1 is MDHEN and CDR2 is SYDVKM. The CDR3 loop reads CASGRTTGGNTEAFF. The CDR3, as DNA: TGTGCCAGCGGCCGGACGACAGGGGGGAACACTGAAGCTTTCTTT.

CDR3 amino acids: CASSSRTGEETQYF. CDR3 sequence (DNA): TGTGCCAGCAGCTCGCGGACAGGTGAAGAGACCCAGTACTTC. The gene calls are TRBV7-9 and TRBJ2-5; TRBD1 matches 7 bases. V shed 4 bases and J 3 bases; nucleotides not matched to a gene: 5. The CDR3 spans 14 residues. Germline V gives CDR1 SEHNR, CDR2 FQNEAQ (reference sequence). Using reference TRBV7-9 and TRBJ2-5 for the parts outside the CDR3, the full variable domain is DTGVSQNPRHKITKRGQNVTFRCDPISEHNRLYWYRQTLGQGPEFLTYFQNEAQLEKSRLLSDRFSAERPKGSFSTLEIQRTEQGDSAMYLCASSSRTGEETQYFGPGTRLLVL.

This clonotype was seen many times. This chain links TRBV11-2 with TRBJ2-7; D not resolved. CDR3 length: 13 amino acids. V lost 5 bases and J 4 bases, leaving 12 bases between the germline ends. The germline V gene has CDR1 SGHAT and CDR2 FQNNGV. CDR3 protein: CASSLGNGYEQYF. The CDR3 DNA sequence: TGTGCCAGCAGCCTAGGGAATGGGTACGAGCAGTACTTC.

This clonotype appeared many times. The rearrangement links TRBV30 to TRBJ2-5; 7 bases align to TRBD1. Trimming cost V 2 bases and J 4 bases; bases outside gene matches: 10. The germline CDR1 and CDR2 sequences are GTSNPN and SVGIG (reference sequence). The CDR3 loop spans 15 amino acids. The CDR3 spells CAWSIGGAGTETQYF. The DNA for the CDR3 is TGTGCCTGGAGTATAGGGGGCGCAGGGACAGAGACCCAGTACTTC.

This clonotype was counted at least ten times. This chain connects TRBV6-5 to TRBJ2-5; the D gene could be TRBD1 or TRBD2 (5 bases each). V shed 7 bases and J shed 2 bases, with 17 bases lying between them. This CDR3 spans 15 amino acids. In germline, CDR1 is MNHEY, CDR2 SVGAGI. The CDR3 here is CASTTWDGSQETQYF. DNA for the CDR3: TGTGCCAGCACTACTTGGGACGGATCACAAGAGACCCAGTACTTC.

There are a few counts of this clonotype. This rearrangement joins TRBV10-3 to TRBJ2-4, with a weak D call TRBD1 (7 bases). Between the trimmed V and J ends, which lost 2 bases and 3 bases, there was a span of 11 bases. Germline assignment: CDR1 ENHRY and CDR2 SYGVKD. The CDR3 covers 15 residues. The CDR3 reads CAISEDQGGKNIQYF. For the CDR3, the DNA is TGTGCCATCAGTGAGGATCAGGGGGGCAAAAACATTCAGTACTTC.